The 10 T cell receptor beta chains given below trace back to one sample, sequenced in a study of CD8 T cells in ankylosing spondylitis. One entry per CDR3 protein, called by TCRdb with MiXCR from the 5' RACE reads. The sample contains about 360,000 distinct CDR3 sequences, approximately 22% of which appear only once. The specimen sequenced was blood, either unsorted or a sorted T cell fraction (not recorded which). Receptors originate from a male donor with ankylosing spondylitis or in good health (not recorded which).

This clonotype was observed a few times. The chain combines TRBV5-1 with TRBJ2-1, with 11 positions matching TRBD2. There are 17 residues in the CDR3. V was pared by 0 bases and J by 7 bases, with 9 bases of the junction left unmatched. In germline, CDR1 is SGHRS, CDR2 YFSETQ. The CDR3 DNA reads TGCGCCAGCAGCTTGGAGCTAGCGGGGGGTGTTTTTAATGAGCAGTTCTTC. This gives the protein CASSLELAGGVFNEQFF. Filled out from reference TRBV5-1 and TRBJ2-1, the complete variable domain reads KAGVTQTPRYLIKTRGQQVTLSCSPISGHRSVSWYQQTPGQGLQFLFEYFSETQRNKGNFPGRFSGRQFSNSRSEMNVSTLELGDSALYLCASSLELAGGVFNEQFFGPGTRLTVL.

The V gene is TRBV20-1, the J gene TRBJ2-7; no clear D gene. CDR1 and CDR2 from the germline V gene are DFQATT and SNEGSKA (reference sequence). The CDR3 sequence is 15 residues long. V was pared by 5 bases and J by 3 bases, with 20 bases between. Here the CDR3 reads CSALWNLGSIYEQYF. The CDR3 nucleotides are TGCAGTGCTCTCTGGAACCTTGGGTCCATCTACGAGCAGTACTTC.

In its sample, this clonotype was seen a few times. This chain links TRBV12-3 or TRBV12-4 with TRBJ2-7; 7 bases line up with TRBD2. The CDR3 covers 15 residues. V gave up 6 bases and J gave up 3 bases; unmatched junction bases: 11. The CDR3 bases are TGTGCCAGCAGCCATTCATCCGGGGGGAACTACGAGCAGTACTTC. Protein: CASSHSSGGNYEQYF.

This clonotype was seen ten or more times. The chain uses TRBV20-1 and TRBJ2-5; 10 bases match TRBD2. J gave up 0 bases and V 4 bases, and 5 bases lay outside the gene matches. This CDR3 region has 15 residues. Germline-derived CDR1 and CDR2 are DFQATT and SNEGSKA (reference sequence). The DNA of the CDR3 is TGCAGTGCTAACCTAGCGGGGGCGTACCAAGAGACCCAGTACTTC. It codes for CSANLAGAYQETQYF.

Many counts were recorded for this clonotype. The CDR3: CASSDTYEQYF. DNA for the CDR3: TGTGCCAGCAGCGACACGTACGAGCAGTACTTC. This rearrangement joins TRBV2 to TRBJ2-7; unclear D gene. V was shortened by 6 bases and J by 4 bases, with 7 bases between the two germline ends. Germline-derived CDR1 and CDR2 are SNHLY and FYNNEI. This CDR3 spans 11 amino acids.

The chain joins TRBV20-1 to TRBJ2-1; D may be TRBD2 (7 bases). From germline, CDR1 is DFQATT and CDR2 SNEGSKA (reference sequence). The CDR3 sequence is 16 residues long. V lost 3 bases and J lost 7, with 22 bases in between. CDR3 DNA: TGCAGTGCTAGCCCGCGGGTAGGGGGGGGCGATAATGAGCAGTTCTTC. It is translated as CSASPRVGGGDNEQFF.

Regarding this clonotype: A single base separates this from a much larger clone, so it may be a read error. The chain carries TRBV20-1 and TRBJ2-1; perhaps D is TRBD1 or TRBD2 (6 bases each). The CDR3 length is 15 residues. V lost 3 bases and J lost 4, with 16 bases in between. CDR1 and CDR2 (germline): DFQATT, SNEGSKA (reference sequence). CDR3 in amino acids: CSARQPTGAYNEQFF. CDR3 nucleotides: TGCAGTGCTAGGCAGCCAACGGGGGCATACAATGAGCAGTTCTTC.

This clonotype has only a few counts. This chain uses TRBV15 with TRBJ1-1, with D uncertain. The ends were cut back, 4 bases at V and 0 bases at J, with 9 bases in the middle. The CDR3 sequence is 14 residues long. CDR1 and CDR2 from the germline V gene are LNHNV and YYDKDF (reference sequence). The CDR3 DNA sequence: TGTGCCACCAGCACAAGGGTCATGAACACTGAAGCTTTCTTT. It yields the protein CATSTRVMNTEAFF.

The genes are TRBV7-6 and TRBJ2-5; 9 bases agree with TRBD1. This CDR3 comprises 16 residues. The trim removed 2 bases at V and 5 bases at J, leaving 9 bases unmatched. The germline V gene has CDR1 SGHVS and CDR2 FNYEAQ. The CDR3, as DNA: TGTGCCAGCAGCTTACCGGACAGGGGCTGGGGGGAGACCCAGTACTTC. As protein: CASSLPDRGWGETQYF. The variable domain in full, with the rest retrieved from reference TRBV7-6 and TRBJ2-5, is GAGVSQSPRYKVTKRGQDVALRCDPISGHVSLYWYRQALGQGPEFLTYFNYEAQQDKSGLPNDRFSAERPEGSISTLTIQRTEQRDSAMYRCASSLPDRGWGETQYFGPGTRLLVL.

This clonotype was seen more than once but under ten times. This rearrangement joins TRBV11-2 to TRBJ2-5; D perhaps matches TRBD1 (6 bases). Germline CDR1 reads SGHAT; CDR2 reads FQNNGV. The V gene lost 1 base and the J gene lost 1 base, with 13 bases spanning the gap. The length of the CDR3 is 16 residues. The CDR3 coding sequence is TGTGCCAGCAGCTTAGTGGTAGGGGGACCCCAAGAGACCCAGTACTTC. Its protein is CASSLVVGGPQETQYF.